This T cell receptor beta chain was retrieved from a study of graft-versus-host responses after intestinal transplantation. In the study overall: Multivisceral, liver-intestinal, or isolated intestinal transplants were given to recipients. Tacrolimus plus steroids were given to all recipients for about 3 years, preceded by anti-thymocyte globulin induction. Findings and limits, study-wide: GvH clonotypes were identified within recipient marrow, with a subset emerging first in ileum or blood. Where graft-donor T cell macrochimerism was present, patients had high graft-versus-host to host-versus-graft clonal ratios in allografts.

For this clone: What it recognizes is unknown.

Here immunoSEQ multiplex PCR was the method, and the copy in TCRdb shows in-frame clones only, minus some. Of over 75,000 clones listed, around 86% were seen once; the top ten hold around 8%. CDR1 and CDR2 (germline): SGDLS, YYNGEE. After removal of 4 bases from V and 6 bases from J, the junction contained 8 bases not matched to a gene. The CDR3 is 15 amino acids. The sample in question was unstimulated CD8+ T cells sorted from spleen or lymph node cells, obtained before transplant. The V gene is TRBV9, the J gene TRBJ2-2, with TRBD2 identical over 8 bases. This sequence originates from a human donor who was the organ donor for an intestinal transplant. The CDR3 protein is CASSSLAGGAGELFF. The CDR3 region has the DNA TGTGCCAGCAGCTCATTGGCGGGGGGCGCCGGGGAGCTGTTTTTT.